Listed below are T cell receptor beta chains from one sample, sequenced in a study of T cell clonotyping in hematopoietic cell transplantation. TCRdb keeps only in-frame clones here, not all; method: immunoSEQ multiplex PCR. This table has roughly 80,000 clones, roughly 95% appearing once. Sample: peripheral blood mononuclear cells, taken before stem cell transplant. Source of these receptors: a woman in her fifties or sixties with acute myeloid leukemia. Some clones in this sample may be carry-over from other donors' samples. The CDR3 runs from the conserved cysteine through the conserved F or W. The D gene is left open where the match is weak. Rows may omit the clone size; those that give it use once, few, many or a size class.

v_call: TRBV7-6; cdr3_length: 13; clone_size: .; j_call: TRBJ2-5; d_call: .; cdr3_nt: TGTGCCAGCAGCTTAATCTGGGGAGAGACCCAGTACTTC; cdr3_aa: CASSLIWGETQYF
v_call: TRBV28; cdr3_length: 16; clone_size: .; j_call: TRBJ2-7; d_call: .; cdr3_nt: TGTGCCAGCAGTTTTTGGGGCAGGGCGGGAACCTACGAGCAGTACTTC; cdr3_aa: CASSFWGRAGTYEQYF
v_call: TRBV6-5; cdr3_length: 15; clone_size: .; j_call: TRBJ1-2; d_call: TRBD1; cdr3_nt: TGTGCCAGCAGTTACCAGAACACAGGGGCAAATGGCTACACCTTC; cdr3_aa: CASSYQNTGANGYTF
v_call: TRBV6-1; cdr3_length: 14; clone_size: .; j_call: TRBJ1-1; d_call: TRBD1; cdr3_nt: TGTGCCAGCAGTGAGGGACAGGGGAACACTGAAGCTTTCTTT; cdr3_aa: CASSEGQGNTEAFF
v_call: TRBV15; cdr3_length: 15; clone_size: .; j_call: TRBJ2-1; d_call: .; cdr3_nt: TGTGCCACCAGCAGAGATATCGGCAGCTACAATGAGCAGTTCTTC; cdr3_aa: CATSRDIGSYNEQFF
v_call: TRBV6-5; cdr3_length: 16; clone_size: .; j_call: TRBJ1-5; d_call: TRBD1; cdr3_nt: TGTGCCAGCAGTTCCCGACAGGGGGCCTTCAATCAGCCCCAGCATTTT; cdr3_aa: CASSSRQGAFNQPQHF
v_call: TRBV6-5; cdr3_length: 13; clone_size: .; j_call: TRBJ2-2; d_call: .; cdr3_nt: TGTGCCAGCATATCACCGAACACCGGGGAGCTGTTTTTT; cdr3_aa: CASISPNTGELFF
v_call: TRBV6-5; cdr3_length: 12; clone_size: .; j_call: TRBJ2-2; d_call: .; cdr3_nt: TGTGCCAGCAGTACCTACACCGGGGAGCTGTTTTTT; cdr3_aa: CASSTYTGELFF
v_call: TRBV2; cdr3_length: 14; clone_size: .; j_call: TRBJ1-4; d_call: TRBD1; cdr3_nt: TGTGCCAGCACGCGGGACAGGGGAGATGAAAAACTGTTTTTT; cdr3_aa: CASTRDRGDEKLFF
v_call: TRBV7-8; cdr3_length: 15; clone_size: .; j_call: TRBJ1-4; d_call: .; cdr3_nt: TGTGCCAGCAGCTCAATGGGATCCACGGGTGAAAAACTGTTTTTT; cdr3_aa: CASSSMGSTGEKLFF
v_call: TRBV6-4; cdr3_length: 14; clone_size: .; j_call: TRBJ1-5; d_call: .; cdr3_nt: TGTGCCAGCAGTGGCAAGGGGCCAAGGCAGCCCCAGCATTTT; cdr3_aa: CASSGKGPRQPQHF
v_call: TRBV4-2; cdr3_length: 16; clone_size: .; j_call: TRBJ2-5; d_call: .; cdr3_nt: TGTGCCAGCAGCCAAGTGTCAGCTGCCGCCCAAGAGACCCAGTACTTC; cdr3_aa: CASSQVSAAAQETQYF
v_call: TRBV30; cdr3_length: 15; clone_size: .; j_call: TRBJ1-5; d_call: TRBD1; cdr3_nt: TGTGCCTGGTCCTCCAGGACAGGTAGCAATCAGCCCCAGCATTTT; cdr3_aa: CAWSSRTGSNQPQHF
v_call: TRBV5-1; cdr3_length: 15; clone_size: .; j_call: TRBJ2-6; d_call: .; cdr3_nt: TGCGCCAGCAGCTTGGAGAACTCTGGGGCCAACGTCCTGACTTTC; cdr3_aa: CASSLENSGANVLTF
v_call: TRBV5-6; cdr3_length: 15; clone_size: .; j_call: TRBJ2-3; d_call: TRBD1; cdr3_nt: TGTGCCAGCAGCTGGACAGGGACTGTACCAGATACGCAGTATTTT; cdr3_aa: CASSWTGTVPDTQYF
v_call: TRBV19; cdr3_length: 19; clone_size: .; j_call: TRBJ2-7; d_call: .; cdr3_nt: TGTGCCAGTAGTATAGTAGCGGGTTTGGGCCGGGACACCCTGTACGAGCAGTACTTC; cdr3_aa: CASSIVAGLGRDTLYEQYF
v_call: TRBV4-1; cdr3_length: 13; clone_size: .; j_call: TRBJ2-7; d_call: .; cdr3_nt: TGCGCCAGCAGCCACGCCGACAATTACGAGCAGTACTTC; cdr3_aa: CASSHADNYEQYF
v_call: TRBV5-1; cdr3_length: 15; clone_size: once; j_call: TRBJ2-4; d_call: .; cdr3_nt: TGCGCCAGCAGCCGAATGGACGTAGCCAAAAACATTCAGTACTTC; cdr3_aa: CASSRMDVAKNIQYF
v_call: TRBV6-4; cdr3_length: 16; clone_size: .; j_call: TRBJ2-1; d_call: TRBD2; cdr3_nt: TGTGCCAGCAGTGGATTAGCGGGAGTCTCCTACAATGAGCAGTTCTTC; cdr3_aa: CASSGLAGVSYNEQFF
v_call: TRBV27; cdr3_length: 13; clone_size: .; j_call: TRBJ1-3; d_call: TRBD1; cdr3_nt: TGTGCCAGCAGCACAGGGGATGGAAACACCATATATTTT; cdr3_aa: CASSTGDGNTIYF
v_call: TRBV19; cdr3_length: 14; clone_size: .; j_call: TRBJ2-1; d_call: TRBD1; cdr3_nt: TGTGCCAGTAGTACCCGGGACAGAGACAATGAGCAGTTCTTC; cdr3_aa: CASSTRDRDNEQFF
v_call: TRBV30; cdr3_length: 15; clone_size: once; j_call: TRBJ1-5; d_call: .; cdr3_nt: TGTGCCTGGACCAAAGGGACGGTGGGCAATCAGCCCCAGCATTTT; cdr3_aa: CAWTKGTVGNQPQHF
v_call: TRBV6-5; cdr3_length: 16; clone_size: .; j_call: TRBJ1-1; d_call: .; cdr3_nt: TGTGCCAGCAGTTATTTCCCGGGACGGGGAAACACTGAAGCTTTCTTT; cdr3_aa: CASSYFPGRGNTEAFF
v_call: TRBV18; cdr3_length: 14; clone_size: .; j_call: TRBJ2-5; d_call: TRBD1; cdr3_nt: TGTGCCAGCTCACCCCACAGGGGACAAGAGACCCAGTACTTC; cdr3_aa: CASSPHRGQETQYF
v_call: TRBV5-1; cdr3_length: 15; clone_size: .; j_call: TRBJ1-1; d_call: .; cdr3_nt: TGCGCCAGCAGCTTGACAGGGACCCCGAACACTGAAGCTTTCTTT; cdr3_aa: CASSLTGTPNTEAFF
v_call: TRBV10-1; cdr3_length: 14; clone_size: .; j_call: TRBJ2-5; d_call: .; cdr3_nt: TGCGCCAGCAGCCCCGGAGGGTCTATGGAGACCCAGTACTTC; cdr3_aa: CASSPGGSMETQYF
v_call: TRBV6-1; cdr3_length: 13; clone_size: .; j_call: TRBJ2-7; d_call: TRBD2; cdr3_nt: TGTGCCATCACCCGGACTAGCGACTACGAGCAGTACTTC; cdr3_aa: CAITRTSDYEQYF
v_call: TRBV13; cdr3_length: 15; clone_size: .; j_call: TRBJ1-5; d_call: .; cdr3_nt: TGTGCCAGCAGCCGAGGGGGGGCCGGCAATCAGCCCCAGCATTTT; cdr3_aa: CASSRGGAGNQPQHF